The entry that follows covers one T cell receptor beta chain sequence. This specimen belongs to a study of control samples from healthy donors and cancer patients. The CDR3 has 16 residues. CDR1 is SGHRS and CDR2 is YFSETQ in the germline V gene. Trimming at V came to 0 bases and at J to 1 base, leaving 4 bases not matched to a gene. Libraries were prepared by immunoSEQ multiplex PCR; TCRdb keeps only in-frame clonotypes and omits some of them. The sample contains some 140,000 clones, approximately 90% of which appear only once. The specimen sequenced was blood. The chain carries TRBV5-1 and TRBJ1-5, with 7 bases matching TRBD1. This clonotype was obtained from a woman aged 30 to 39 in good health. CDR3: CASSLGGRGSNQPQHF. CDR3 DNA sequence: TGCGCCAGCAGCTTGGGGGGCAGGGGGAGCAATCAGCCCCAGCATTTT.